This T cell receptor beta chain was recovered during a study of cytomegalovirus exposure and HLA in healthy donors. The PCR had 60 Vbeta and 13 Jbeta primers. Some clones are missing from TCRdb's copy, which holds only in-frame ones; the method was immunoSEQ multiplex PCR. The table records under 90,000 clones, about 70% of them present only once. As concerns this clone: The same CDR3 arises from other DNA sequences in this sample as well.

V shed 4 bases and J shed 0 bases, with 10 bases lying between them. The CDR3 covers 14 residues. Germline-derived CDR1 and CDR2 are SGHKS and YYEKEE (reference sequence). The origin of this receptor is a man in his forties or fifties in good health and CMV-seropositive. Sequencing was carried out using PBMCs. The rearrangement links TRBV5-5 to TRBJ1-1; D is possibly TRBD1 (5 bases). The CDR3 loop reads CASSLQDMNTEAFF. CDR3 DNA: TGTGCCAGCAGCCTACAGGATATGAACACTGAAGCTTTCTTT.